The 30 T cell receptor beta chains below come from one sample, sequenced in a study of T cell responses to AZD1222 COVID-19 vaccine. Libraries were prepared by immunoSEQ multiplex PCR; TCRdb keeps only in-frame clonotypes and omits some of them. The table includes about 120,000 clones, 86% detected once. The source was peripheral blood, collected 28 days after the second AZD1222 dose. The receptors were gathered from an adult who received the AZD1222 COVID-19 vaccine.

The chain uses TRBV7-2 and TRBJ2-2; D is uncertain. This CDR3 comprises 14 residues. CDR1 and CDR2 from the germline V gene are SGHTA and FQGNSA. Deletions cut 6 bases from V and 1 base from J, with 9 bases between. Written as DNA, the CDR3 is TGTGCCAGCAGGGCCGACGGGAACACCGGGGAGCTGTTTTTT. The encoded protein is CASRADGNTGELFF. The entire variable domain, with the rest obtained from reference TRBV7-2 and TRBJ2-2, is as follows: GAGVSQSPSNKVTEKGKDVELRCDPISGHTALYWYRQSLGQGLEFLIYFQGNSAPDKSGLPSDRFSAERTGGSVSTLTIQRTQQEDSAVYLCASRADGNTGELFFGEGSRLTVL.

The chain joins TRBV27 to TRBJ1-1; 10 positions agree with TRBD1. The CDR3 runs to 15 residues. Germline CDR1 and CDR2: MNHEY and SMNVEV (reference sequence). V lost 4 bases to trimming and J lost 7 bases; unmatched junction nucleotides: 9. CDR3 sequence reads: CASSSPGTGVNEAFF. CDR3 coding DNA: TGTGCCAGCAGTTCCCCCGGGACAGGGGTTAATGAAGCTTTCTTT.

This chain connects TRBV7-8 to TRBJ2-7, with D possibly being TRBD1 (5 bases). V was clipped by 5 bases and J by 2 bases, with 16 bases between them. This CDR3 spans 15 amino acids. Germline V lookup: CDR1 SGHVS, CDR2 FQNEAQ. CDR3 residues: CASSPQRQITYEQYF. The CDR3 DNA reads TGTGCCAGCAGCCCCCAGAGACAGATTACCTACGAGCAGTACTTC.

Here the CDR3 reads CASSLQGQGVVANEKLFF. Here the CDR3 DNA reads TGTGCCAGCAGCTTACAAGGGCAGGGGGTAGTTGCTAATGAAAAACTGTTTTTT. The gene calls are TRBV7-8 and TRBJ1-4, with TRBD1 matching 7 bases. CDR3 length: 18 amino acids. Per the germline V gene, CDR1 is SGHVS and CDR2 is FQNEAQ. V lost 2 bases, J lost 3 bases, and 12 bases stayed unmatched.

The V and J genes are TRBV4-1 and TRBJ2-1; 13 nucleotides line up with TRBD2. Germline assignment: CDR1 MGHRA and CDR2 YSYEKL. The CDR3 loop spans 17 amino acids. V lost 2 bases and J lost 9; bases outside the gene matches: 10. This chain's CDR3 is CASSQQTGTSGAGEQFF. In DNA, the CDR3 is TGCGCCAGCAGCCAACAAACGGGGACTAGCGGGGCGGGTGAGCAGTTCTTC.

In nucleotides, the CDR3 is TGTGCCAGCAGGCCCGTGTCCCCAGGTAATCAGCCCCAGCATTTT. Its translation: CASRPVSPGNQPQHF. J is TRBJ1-5 and V is TRBV6-5, with D unresolved. Germline V gene sequence: CDR1 MNHEY, CDR2 SVGAGI. The CDR3 totals 15 residues. Trimming removed 6 bases at V and 4 bases at J, with 16 bases between.

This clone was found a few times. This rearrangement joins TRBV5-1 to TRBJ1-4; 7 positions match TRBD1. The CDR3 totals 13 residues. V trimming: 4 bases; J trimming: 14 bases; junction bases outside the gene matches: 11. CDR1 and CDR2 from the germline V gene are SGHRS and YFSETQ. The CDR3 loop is CASSAGTATFLFF. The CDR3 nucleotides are TGCGCCAGCAGCGCCGGGACAGCTACTTTTCTGTTTTTT.

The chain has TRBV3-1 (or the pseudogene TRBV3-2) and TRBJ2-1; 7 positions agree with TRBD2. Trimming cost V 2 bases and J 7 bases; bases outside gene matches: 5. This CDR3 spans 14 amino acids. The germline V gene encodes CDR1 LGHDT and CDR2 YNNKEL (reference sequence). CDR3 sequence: CASSQTPRGNEQFF. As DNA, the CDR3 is TGTGCCAGCAGCCAAACTCCGCGGGGGAATGAGCAGTTCTTC.

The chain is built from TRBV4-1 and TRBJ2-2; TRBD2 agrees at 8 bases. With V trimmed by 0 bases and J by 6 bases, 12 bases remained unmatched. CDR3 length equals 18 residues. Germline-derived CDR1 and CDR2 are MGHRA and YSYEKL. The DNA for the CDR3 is TGCGCCAGCAGCCAAGAAGGGTTAGCGGGGTATTCCGCCGGGGAGCTGTTTTTT. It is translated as CASSQEGLAGYSAGELFF.

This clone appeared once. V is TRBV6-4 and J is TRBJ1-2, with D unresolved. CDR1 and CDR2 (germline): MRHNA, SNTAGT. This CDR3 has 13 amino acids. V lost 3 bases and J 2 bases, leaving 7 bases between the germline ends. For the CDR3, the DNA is TGTGCCAGCAGTGAAGACGGAAACTATGGCTACACCTTC. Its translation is CASSEDGNYGYTF.

This CDR3 reads CASSPASYSPLHF. CDR3 DNA sequence: TGTGCCAGCAGCCCGGCTTCTTATTCACCCCTCCACTTT. V and J are TRBV12-3 or TRBV12-4 and TRBJ1-6; D is ambiguous. V dropped 6 bases and J dropped 8 bases, with 11 bases sitting between them. The length of the CDR3 is 13 residues.

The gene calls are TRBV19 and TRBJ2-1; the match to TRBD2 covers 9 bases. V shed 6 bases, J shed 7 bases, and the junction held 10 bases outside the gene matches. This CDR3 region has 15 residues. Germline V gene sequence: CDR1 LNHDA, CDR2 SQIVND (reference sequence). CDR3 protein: CASRYVAGAGNEQFF. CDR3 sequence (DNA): TGTGCCAGTAGATACGTAGCGGGGGCGGGGAATGAGCAGTTCTTC.

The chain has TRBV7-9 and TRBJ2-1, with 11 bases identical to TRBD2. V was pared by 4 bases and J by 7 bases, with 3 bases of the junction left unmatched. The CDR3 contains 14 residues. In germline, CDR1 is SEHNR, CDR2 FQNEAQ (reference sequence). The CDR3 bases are TGTGCCAGCAGCTCACTAGCGGGGGTGAATGAGCAGTTCTTC. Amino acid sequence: CASSSLAGVNEQFF.

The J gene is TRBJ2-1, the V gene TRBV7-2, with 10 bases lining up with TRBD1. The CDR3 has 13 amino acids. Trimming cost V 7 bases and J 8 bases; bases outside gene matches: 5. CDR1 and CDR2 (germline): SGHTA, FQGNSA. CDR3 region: CASIQTGGYEQFF. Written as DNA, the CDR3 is TGTGCCAGCATCCAGACAGGGGGCTATGAGCAGTTCTTC.

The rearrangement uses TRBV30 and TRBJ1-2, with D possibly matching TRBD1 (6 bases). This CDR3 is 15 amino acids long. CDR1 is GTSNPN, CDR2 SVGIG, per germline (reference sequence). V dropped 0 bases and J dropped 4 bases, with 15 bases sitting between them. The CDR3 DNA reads TGTGCCTGGAGTGTCGGGCTGGGGGCGGGCTATGGCTACACCTTC. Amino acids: CAWSVGLGAGYGYTF.

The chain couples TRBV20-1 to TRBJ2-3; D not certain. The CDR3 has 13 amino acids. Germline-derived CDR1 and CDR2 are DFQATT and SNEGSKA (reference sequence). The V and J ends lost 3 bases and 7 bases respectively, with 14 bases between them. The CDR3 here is CSASHPLINTQYF. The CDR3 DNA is TGCAGTGCTAGTCACCCATTAATTAATACGCAGTATTTT.

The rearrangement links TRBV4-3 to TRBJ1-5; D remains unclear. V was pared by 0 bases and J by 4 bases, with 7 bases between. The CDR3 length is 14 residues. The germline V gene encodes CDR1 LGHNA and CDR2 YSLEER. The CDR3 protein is CASSQEALNQPQHF. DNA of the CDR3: TGCGCCAGCAGCCAAGAAGCACTTAATCAGCCCCAGCATTTT.

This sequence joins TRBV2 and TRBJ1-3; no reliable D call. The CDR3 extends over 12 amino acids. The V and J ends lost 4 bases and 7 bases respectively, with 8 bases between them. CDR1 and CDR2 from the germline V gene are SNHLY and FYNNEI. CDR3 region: CASSGSRNTIYF. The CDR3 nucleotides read TGTGCCAGCAGTGGAAGTCGGAACACCATATATTTT.

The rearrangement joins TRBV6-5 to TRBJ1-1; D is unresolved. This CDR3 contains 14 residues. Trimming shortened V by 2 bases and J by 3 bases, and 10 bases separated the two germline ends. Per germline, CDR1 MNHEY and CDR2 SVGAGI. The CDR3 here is CASSYEGSYTEAFF. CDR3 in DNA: TGTGCCAGCAGTTACGAGGGTTCGTACACTGAAGCTTTCTTT.

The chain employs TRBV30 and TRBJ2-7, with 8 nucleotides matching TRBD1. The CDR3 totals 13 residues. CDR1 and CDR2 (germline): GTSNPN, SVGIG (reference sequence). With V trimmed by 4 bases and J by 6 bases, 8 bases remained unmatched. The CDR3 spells CAWNSDRVTEQYF. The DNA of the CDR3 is TGTGCCTGGAACTCGGACAGGGTAACCGAGCAGTACTTC.

The CDR3 spells CASSLRGGNWDTEAFF. In nucleotides, the CDR3 is TGTGCCAGCAGCTTGCGAGGGGGGAATTGGGACACTGAAGCTTTCTTT. The chain combines TRBV5-5 with TRBJ1-1, with D perhaps TRBD1 (6 bases). The CDR3 is made up of 16 amino acids. Germline V gene sequence: CDR1 SGHKS, CDR2 YYEKEE (reference sequence). Trimming shortened V by 1 base and J by 3 bases, and 16 bases separated the two germline ends.

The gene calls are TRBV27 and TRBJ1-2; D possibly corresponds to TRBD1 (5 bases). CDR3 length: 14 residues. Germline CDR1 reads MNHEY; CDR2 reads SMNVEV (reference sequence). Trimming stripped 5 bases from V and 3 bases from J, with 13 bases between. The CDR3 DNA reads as TGTGCCAGCAGTCGGGCAGGGAACCACTATGGCTACACCTTC. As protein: CASSRAGNHYGYTF.

The CDR3 DNA is TGTGCCATCAGTGTTGTGGAGGGGGAGACCCAGTACTTC. This encodes CAISVVEGETQYF. V gene TRBV10-3 combines with J gene TRBJ2-5, with D tentatively TRBD2 (6 bases). The CDR3 extends over 13 amino acids. Trimming took 4 bases from V and 5 from J, leaving 11 bases between them. CDR1 is ENHRY and CDR2 is SYGVKD in the germline V gene.

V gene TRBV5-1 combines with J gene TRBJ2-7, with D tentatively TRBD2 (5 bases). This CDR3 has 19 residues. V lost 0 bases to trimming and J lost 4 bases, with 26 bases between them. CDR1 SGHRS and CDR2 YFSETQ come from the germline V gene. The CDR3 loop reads CASSLERGLHTLFPYEQYF. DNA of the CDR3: TGCGCCAGCAGCTTGGAACGGGGTCTCCATACCCTTTTCCCGTACGAGCAGTACTTC.

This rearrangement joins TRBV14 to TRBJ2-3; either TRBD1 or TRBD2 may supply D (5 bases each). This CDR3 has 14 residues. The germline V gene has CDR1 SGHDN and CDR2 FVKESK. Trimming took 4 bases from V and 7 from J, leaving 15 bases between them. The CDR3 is CASSLISGTHTQYF. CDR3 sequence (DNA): TGTGCCAGCAGCCTCATATCCGGGACGCATACGCAGTATTTT.

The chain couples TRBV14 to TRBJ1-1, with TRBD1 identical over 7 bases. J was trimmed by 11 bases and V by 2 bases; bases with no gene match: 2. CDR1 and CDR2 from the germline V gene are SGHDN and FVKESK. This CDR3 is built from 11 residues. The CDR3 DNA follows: TGTGCCAGCAGCCAAACAGGGGCTGCTTTCTTT. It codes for CASSQTGAAFF.

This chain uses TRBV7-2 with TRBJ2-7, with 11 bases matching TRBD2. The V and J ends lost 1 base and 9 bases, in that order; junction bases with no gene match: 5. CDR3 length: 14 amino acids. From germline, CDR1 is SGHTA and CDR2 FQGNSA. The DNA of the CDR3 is TGTGCCAGCAGCTTAGTACTAGCGGGGGTGGGGCAGTACTTC. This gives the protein CASSLVLAGVGQYF. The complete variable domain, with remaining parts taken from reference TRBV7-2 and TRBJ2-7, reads GAGVSQSPSNKVTEKGKDVELRCDPISGHTALYWYRQSLGQGLEFLIYFQGNSAPDKSGLPSDRFSAERTGGSVSTLTIQRTQQEDSAVYLCASSLVLAGVGQYFGPGTRLTVT.

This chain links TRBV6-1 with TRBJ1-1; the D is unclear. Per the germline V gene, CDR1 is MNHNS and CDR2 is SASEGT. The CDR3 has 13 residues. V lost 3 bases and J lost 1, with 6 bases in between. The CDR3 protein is CASSESPNTEAFF. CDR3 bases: TGTGCCAGCAGTGAGAGCCCGAACACTGAAGCTTTCTTT.

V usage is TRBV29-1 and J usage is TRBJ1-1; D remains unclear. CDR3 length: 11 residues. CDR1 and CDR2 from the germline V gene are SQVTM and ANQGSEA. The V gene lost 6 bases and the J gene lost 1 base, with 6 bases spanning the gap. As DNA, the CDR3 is TGCAGCGTCCGGGGGAACACTGAAGCTTTCTTT. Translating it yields CSVRGNTEAFF.

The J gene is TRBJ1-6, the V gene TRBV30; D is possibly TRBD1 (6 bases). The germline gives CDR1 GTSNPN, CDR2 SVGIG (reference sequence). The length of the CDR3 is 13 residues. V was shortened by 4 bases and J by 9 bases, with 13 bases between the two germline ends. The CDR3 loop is CAWTKGVGSPLHF. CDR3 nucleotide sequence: TGTGCCTGGACGAAGGGGGTAGGTTCACCCCTCCACTTT.